Presented here are 30 T cell receptor beta chains from one specimen sequenced in a study of spatial heterogeneity in lung cancer. The sample's time point: sample taken at primary tumor resection. Study-level points and caveats: Tumoral mutation counts were tracked by counts of expanded intratumoral alpha and beta TCRs.

MiXCR, run by TCRdb on the 5' RACE reads, gives a single entry per CDR3 protein. The data hold 100,000 or so distinct CDR3 sequences, with under 4.5% observed a single time. Their cognate antigens are unknown. The specimen comprised lung tumor tissue, sampled at surgery. Every receptor here comes from a male donor with early-stage non-small cell lung cancer.

This clonotype appeared many times. This chain connects TRBV10-1 to TRBJ2-1; possible D gene TRBD2, 5 bases. This CDR3 contains 15 residues. With 7 bases removed from V and 8 bases from J, the gap between germline ends came to 21 bases. Germline CDR1 is WNHNN and CDR2 is SYGVQD (reference sequence). The chain's CDR3 is CASISLLRGRDEQFF. The CDR3 DNA reads as TGCGCCAGCATCTCACTTCTCCGGGGTAGAGATGAGCAGTTCTTC.

This clonotype appeared a few times. The chain uses TRBV6-1 and TRBJ2-1; 7 bases fit TRBD2. Germline V gene data show CDR1 as MNHNS and CDR2 as SASEGT. V gave up 9 bases and J gave up 1 base; unmatched junction bases: 21. CDR3 size: 19 residues. CDR3 sequence: CASLILAGEITPSYNEQFF. In DNA form, the CDR3 reads TGTGCCAGTTTAATATTGGCGGGAGAGATAACCCCTTCCTACAATGAGCAGTTCTTC.

This clonotype was detected many times. This CDR3 is CASSSDSPYEQYF. CDR3 coding DNA: TGTGCCAGCAGCTCGGACTCTCCCTACGAGCAGTACTTC. This chain connects TRBV7-9 to TRBJ2-7; weak D call: TRBD2 (5 bases). Trimming cost V 4 bases and J 2 bases, with 9 bases left between them. There are 13 residues in the CDR3. Germline V CDR1 and CDR2: SEHNR, FQNEAQ (reference sequence).

This clonotype has a handful of counts. The chain employs TRBV15 and TRBJ1-1; 8 nucleotides line up with TRBD1. Germline V gives CDR1 LNHNV, CDR2 YYDKDF (reference sequence). The CDR3 is 15 residues long. The J segment lost 8 bases and the V segment lost 0 bases, leaving 8 bases of the junction unmatched. Here the CDR3 DNA reads TGTGCCACCAGCAGAGAGTCACAGGGGGGCTTCGAAGCTTTCTTT. This codes for CATSRESQGGFEAFF. The full variable domain, with the rest looked up from reference TRBV15 and TRBJ1-1, is DAMVIQNPRYQVTQFGKPVTLSCSQTLNHNVMYWYQQKSSQAPKLLFHYYDKDFNNEADTPDNFQSRRPNTSFCFLDIRSPGLGDTAMYLCATSRESQGGFEAFFGQGTRLTVV.

The chain links TRBV27 to TRBJ2-1; D unclear. Germline V gene lookup returns CDR1 MNHEY and CDR2 SMNVEV (reference sequence). The V end lost 2 bases, the J end lost 10 bases, and 12 bases lay between the germline ends. The CDR3 loop spans 13 amino acids. CDR3 sequence: CASSLMADREQFF. The CDR3 bases are TGTGCCAGCAGTTTAATGGCGGATCGGGAGCAGTTCTTC.

This clonotype was counted ten times or more. This chain connects TRBV20-1 to TRBJ1-1, with D possibly matching TRBD1 (6 bases). V was shortened by 2 bases and J by 1 base, with 11 bases between the two germline ends. Germline V gene data show CDR1 as DFQATT and CDR2 as SNEGSKA (reference sequence). This CDR3 is built from 14 residues. Here the CDR3 reads CSARSGTTNTEAFF. The CDR3 DNA reads as TGCAGTGCTAGATCCGGGACAACGAACACTGAAGCTTTCTTT.

This clonotype was seen at least ten times. The chain joins TRBV4-1 to TRBJ1-1; 9 bases fit TRBD1. CDR1 MGHRA and CDR2 YSYEKL come from the germline V gene. V lost 8 bases, J lost 11 bases, and 9 bases stayed unmatched. The CDR3 is made up of 12 amino acids. This CDR3 reads CASDDGQGMAFF. The CDR3 coding sequence is TGCGCCAGCGACGATGGACAGGGGATGGCTTTCTTT.

This clonotype was found a few times. A much bigger clone sits one base away, suggesting this may be a read error. The chain joins TRBV5-6 to TRBJ2-7; a weak D match, TRBD2 (5 bases). The germline V gene has CDR1 SGHDT and CDR2 YYEEEE. This CDR3 is built from 14 residues. In DNA, the CDR3 is TGTGTCAGCAGCTCGGTTCGAGGGACCTACGAGCAGTACTTC. As protein: CVSSSVRGTYEQYF.

This clonotype was seen a handful of times. The chain combines TRBV25-1 with TRBJ2-1, with no clear D. The CDR3 is made up of 13 amino acids. In germline, CDR1 is MGHDK, CDR2 SYGVNS. V shed 4 bases and J shed 8 bases, with 12 bases lying between them. For the CDR3, the DNA is TGTGCCAGCAGTGGTCTTATAGTTCATGAGCAGTTCTTC. Encoded protein: CASSGLIVHEQFF.

V gene TRBV27 combines with J gene TRBJ2-2, with D perhaps matching TRBD2 (5 bases). Germline V gene data show CDR1 as MNHEY and CDR2 as SMNVEV (reference sequence). CDR3 length equals 13 residues. V gave up 5 bases and J gave up 10 bases, with 14 bases separating them. The CDR3 sequence: CASSPQRVEELFF. The CDR3 nucleotides are TGTGCCAGCAGTCCCCAGAGGGTCGAGGAGCTGTTTTTT.

The sample holds many counts of this clonotype. The genes are TRBV7-9 and TRBJ2-4, with TRBD1 matching 9 bases. The CDR3 spans 18 residues. The J segment lost 0 bases and the V segment lost 5 bases, leaving 11 bases of the junction unmatched. Per germline, CDR1 SEHNR and CDR2 FQNEAQ (reference sequence). The CDR3 DNA sequence: TGTGCCAGCAGCCAGGGACAGGGACGAAAGCTAGCCAAAAACATTCAGTACTTC. It translates to CASSQGQGRKLAKNIQYF. The full variable domain, completed using reference TRBV7-9 and TRBJ2-4, is DTGVSQNPRHKITKRGQNVTFRCDPISEHNRLYWYRQTLGQGPEFLTYFQNEAQLEKSRLLSDRFSAERPKGSFSTLEIQRTEQGDSAMYLCASSQGQGRKLAKNIQYFGAGTRLSVL.

This clonotype was seen at least ten times. The V and J genes are TRBV5-1 and TRBJ1-1; D is undetermined. The CDR3 runs to 15 residues. V was clipped by 8 bases and J by 1 base, with 18 bases between them. Germline CDR1 is SGHRS and CDR2 is YFSETQ. CDR3 in DNA: TGCGCCAGTGCGTGGTACGAGGGCGGGAACACTGAAGCTTTCTTT. It is translated as CASAWYEGGNTEAFF.

The chain has TRBV12-3 or TRBV12-4 and TRBJ2-2; D is uncertain. This CDR3 region has 14 residues. Trimming stripped 3 bases from V and 0 bases from J, with 5 bases between. CDR3 bases: TGTGCCAGCAGTTTGGGGACGAACACCGGGGAGCTGTTTTTT. Protein: CASSLGTNTGELFF.

This clonotype has ten or more counts. The rearrangement joins TRBV28 to TRBJ2-1; 8 bases are a match to TRBD2. Unmatched junction bases numbered 15, after V lost 4 bases and J lost 4 bases. The CDR3 contains 18 residues. Germline values: CDR1 MDHEN, CDR2 SYDVKM. The CDR3 spells CASSSNILGTSPYNEQFF. CDR3 DNA sequence: TGTGCCAGCAGTTCGAACATCCTCGGGACTAGTCCTTACAATGAGCAGTTCTTC.

The rearrangement links TRBV27 to TRBJ2-5; tentatively, D is TRBD1 (6 bases). The V end was cut by 3 bases, the J end by 5 bases, with 13 bases between. The CDR3 consists of 14 residues. In germline, CDR1 is MNHEY, CDR2 SMNVEV (reference sequence). Here the CDR3 reads CASSLMGDRETQYF. CDR3 sequence (DNA): TGTGCCAGCAGTTTGATGGGAGACAGGGAGACCCAGTACTTC.

This clonotype showed up many times. The chain has TRBV10-3 and TRBJ1-3; no clear D. The CDR3 totals 15 residues. The V end lost 4 bases, the J end lost 0 bases, and 10 bases lay between the germline ends. Germline CDR1 reads ENHRY; CDR2 reads SYGVKD. CDR3 residues: CAISAQDLSGNTIYF. CDR3 nucleotides: TGTGCCATCAGTGCGCAGGATCTCTCTGGAAACACCATATATTTT.

The chain has TRBV14 and TRBJ1-6; TRBD1 is a possible D gene (6 bases). V dropped 8 bases and J dropped 5 bases, with 10 bases sitting between them. Looked up from germline, CDR1 is SGHDN and CDR2 is FVKESK. The CDR3 is 13 residues long. CDR3 DNA: TGTGCCAGCCGGAGGGGGAATAATTCACCCCTCCACTTT. It specifies CASRRGNNSPLHF.

This clonotype was detected many times. The genes are TRBV6-2 or TRBV6-3 and TRBJ2-7; maybe TRBD2 (5 bases). The V end was cut by 7 bases, the J end by 0 bases, with 16 bases between. The germline V gene encodes CDR1 MNHEY and CDR2 SVGEGT. The CDR3 spans 15 residues. The CDR3 reads CASNPGRFTSYEQYF. The CDR3, as DNA: TGTGCCAGCAACCCGGGAAGGTTTACCTCCTACGAGCAGTACTTC.

This clonotype was picked up many times. This chain uses TRBV7-6 with TRBJ2-7; the D is unclear. Germline values: CDR1 SGHVS, CDR2 FNYEAQ. The CDR3 is 16 amino acids. Trimming removed 5 bases from V and 4 bases from J, with 21 bases in between. The CDR3 spells CASSSFLTREPYEQYF. The CDR3 nucleotides are TGTGCCAGCAGCAGCTTCTTAACACGAGAACCATACGAGCAGTACTTC.

In regard to this clonotype: One base away lies a much larger clone, so this may be a sequencing read error. Here the CDR3 omits its conserved ending phenylalanine or tryptophan, so a read error is the likely source. The rearrangement joins TRBV7-9 to TRBJ2-7; the D call may be TRBD1 or TRBD2 (6 bases each). The germline gives CDR1 SEHNR, CDR2 FQNEAQ (reference sequence). Deletions cut 0 bases from V and 3 bases from J, with 12 bases between. This CDR3 comprises 15 residues. CDR3: CASSLAAGHLYEQYS. In nucleotides, the CDR3 is TGTGCCAGCAGCTTAGCCGCGGGACACCTCTACGAGCAGTACTCC.

This clonotype was found many times. The chain recombines TRBV6-1 with TRBJ2-3; D perhaps matches TRBD2 (6 bases). V lost 2 bases, J lost 3 bases, and 15 bases lay in between. Germline lookup yields CDR1 MNHNS and CDR2 SASEGT. The CDR3 sequence is 16 residues long. CDR3 in amino acids: CASSERGLSGTDTQYF. CDR3 nucleotides: TGTGCCAGCAGTGAACGGGGACTCAGCGGTACAGATACGCAGTATTTT.

The sample holds many counts of this clonotype. The rearrangement uses TRBV4-1 and TRBJ2-1; a possible D gene is TRBD2 (5 bases). The germline V gene encodes CDR1 MGHRA and CDR2 YSYEKL. The V end was cut by 4 bases, the J end by 10 bases, with 14 bases between. The CDR3 is 13 amino acids. As DNA, the CDR3 is TGCGCCAGCAGCCCAGAGGGAGTTTTGGAGCAGTTCTTC. Its translation is CASSPEGVLEQFF.

This clonotype appeared many times. The chain links TRBV12-3 or TRBV12-4 to TRBJ2-2, with 7 bases matching TRBD1. J lost 4 bases, V lost 7 bases, and 12 bases had no gene match. The CDR3 runs 16 residues. Written as DNA, the CDR3 is TGTGCCAGCACTTCTACCGGGACAGTAAGCACCGGGGAGCTGTTTTTT. Its protein is CASTSTGTVSTGELFF.

This clonotype was observed at least ten times. The gene calls are TRBV20-1 and TRBJ2-2; 11 nucleotides match TRBD2. The CDR3 is 13 amino acids. V dropped 7 bases and J dropped 4; count of bases not matched to a gene: 2. Germline assignment: CDR1 DFQATT and CDR2 SNEGSKA (reference sequence). The CDR3 here is CSGLAGGTGELFF. CDR3 in DNA: TGCAGTGGTCTAGCGGGAGGCACCGGGGAGCTGTTTTTT.

The table lists this clonotype with many counts. The chain has TRBV11-2 and TRBJ2-5; possibly TRBD2 for D (5 bases). The V end lost 1 base, the J end lost 4 bases, and 13 bases lay between the germline ends. The CDR3 length is 15 residues. The germline V gene has CDR1 SGHAT and CDR2 FQNNGV. In DNA, the CDR3 is TGTGCCAGCAGCTTAGGAGACCGGGATGCAGAGACCCAGTACTTC. Protein: CASSLGDRDAETQYF.

This clonotype was observed at least ten times. The chain uses TRBV28 and TRBJ2-5, with D possibly TRBD1 on 5 matching bases. Germline CDR1 is MDHEN and CDR2 is SYDVKM. The CDR3 extends over 13 amino acids. V lost 2 bases and J lost 5, with 9 bases in between. The CDR3 coding sequence is TGTGCCAGCAGTTTAGCAGGGATGGAGACCCAGTACTTC. Encoded protein: CASSLAGMETQYF.

This clonotype has ten or more counts. The CDR3: CASSFGSGELFF. In DNA, the CDR3 is TGTGCCAGCAGTTTCGGGTCCGGGGAGCTGTTTTTT. J is TRBJ2-2 and V is TRBV12-3 or TRBV12-4; D is unclear. The CDR3 totals 12 residues. V lost 3 bases and J lost 6, with 5 bases in between.

This clonotype was picked up many times. The rearrangement links TRBV3-1 to TRBJ2-7, with D unresolved. Germline values: CDR1 LGHDT, CDR2 YNNKEL (reference sequence). CDR3 size: 12 residues. V lost 5 bases, J lost 1 base, and 6 bases lay in between. In DNA form, the CDR3 reads TGTGCCAGCAGCGTACATTCCTACGAGCAGTACTTC. Translating it yields CASSVHSYEQYF.

This clonotype has a count of ten or more. The V gene is TRBV30, the J gene TRBJ2-5; D remains ambiguous. CDR3 length: 13 amino acids. Germline V CDR1 and CDR2: GTSNPN, SVGIG (reference sequence). Trimming removed 0 bases at V and 4 bases at J, with 9 bases between. CDR3 DNA sequence: TGTGCCTGGAGTGTAACAGCTCTAGAGACCCAGTACTTC. It yields the protein CAWSVTALETQYF.

This clonotype was recorded many times. This sequence joins TRBV28 and TRBJ1-2; D unclear. This CDR3 region has 12 residues. Trimming pared 5 bases from V and 1 base from J, leaving 5 bases between. Germline lookup yields CDR1 MDHEN and CDR2 SYDVKM. The CDR3 nucleotides read TGTGCCAGCAGTGCCATTAACTATGGCTACACCTTC. It encodes CASSAINYGYTF.